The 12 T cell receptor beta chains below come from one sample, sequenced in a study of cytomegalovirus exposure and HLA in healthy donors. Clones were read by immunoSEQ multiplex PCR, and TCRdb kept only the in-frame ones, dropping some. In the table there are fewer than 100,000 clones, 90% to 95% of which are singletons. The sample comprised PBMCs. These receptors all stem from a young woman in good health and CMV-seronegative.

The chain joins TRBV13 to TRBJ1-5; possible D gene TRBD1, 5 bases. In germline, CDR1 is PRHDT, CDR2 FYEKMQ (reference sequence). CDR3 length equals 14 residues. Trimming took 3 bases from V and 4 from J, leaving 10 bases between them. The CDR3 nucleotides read TGTGCCAGCAGCTTTGGGGGGAGAAATCAGCCCCAGCATTTT. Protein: CASSFGGRNQPQHF.

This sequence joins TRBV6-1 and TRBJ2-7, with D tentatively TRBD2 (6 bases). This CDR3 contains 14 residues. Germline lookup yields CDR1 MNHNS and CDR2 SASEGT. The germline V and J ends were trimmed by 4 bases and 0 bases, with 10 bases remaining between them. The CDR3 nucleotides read TGTGCCAGCAGTGTTTGGAGGGACTCCTACGAGCAGTACTTC. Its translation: CASSVWRDSYEQYF.

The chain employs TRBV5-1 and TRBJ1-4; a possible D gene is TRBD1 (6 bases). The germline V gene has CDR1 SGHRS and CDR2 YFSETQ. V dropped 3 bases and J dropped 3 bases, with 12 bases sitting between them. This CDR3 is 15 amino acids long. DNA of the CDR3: TGCGCCAGCAGCTCACTGGGGGCGGCTAATGAAAAACTGTTTTTT. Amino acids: CASSSLGAANEKLFF.

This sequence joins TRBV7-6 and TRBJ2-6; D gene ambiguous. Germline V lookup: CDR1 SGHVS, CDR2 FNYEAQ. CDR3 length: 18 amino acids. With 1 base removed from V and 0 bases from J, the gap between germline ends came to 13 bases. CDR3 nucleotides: TGTGCCAGCAGCTTAGTTCGTCAGGCGAGCTCTGGGGCCAACGTCCTGACTTTC. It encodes CASSLVRQASSGANVLTF.

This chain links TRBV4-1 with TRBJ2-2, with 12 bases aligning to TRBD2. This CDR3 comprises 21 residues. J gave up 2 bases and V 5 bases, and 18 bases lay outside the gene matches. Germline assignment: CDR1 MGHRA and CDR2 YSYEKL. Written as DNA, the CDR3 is TGCGCCAGCAGCTCACGGCCCCTCCTAGCGGGAGGGTTAAGCAACACCGGGGAGCTGTTTTTT. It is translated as CASSSRPLLAGGLSNTGELFF.

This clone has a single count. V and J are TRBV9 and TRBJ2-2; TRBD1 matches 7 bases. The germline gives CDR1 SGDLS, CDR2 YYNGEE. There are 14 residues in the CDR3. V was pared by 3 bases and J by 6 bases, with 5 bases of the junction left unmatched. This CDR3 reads CASSAQGSSGELFF. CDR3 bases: TGTGCCAGCAGCGCACAGGGGTCGTCCGGGGAGCTGTTTTTT.

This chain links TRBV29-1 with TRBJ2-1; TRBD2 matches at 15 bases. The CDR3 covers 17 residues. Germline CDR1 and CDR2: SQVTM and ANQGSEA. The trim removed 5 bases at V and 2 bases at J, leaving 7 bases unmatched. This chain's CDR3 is CSVWGTSGGLAYNEQFF. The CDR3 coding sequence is TGCAGCGTTTGGGGGACTAGCGGGGGGCTCGCCTACAATGAGCAGTTCTTC.

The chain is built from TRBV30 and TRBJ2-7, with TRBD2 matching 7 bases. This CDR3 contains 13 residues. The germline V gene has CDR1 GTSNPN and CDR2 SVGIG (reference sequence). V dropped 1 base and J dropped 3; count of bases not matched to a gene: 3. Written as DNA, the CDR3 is TGTGCCTGGAGTGAGGCGGGAGTCTACGAGCAGTACTTC. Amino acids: CAWSEAGVYEQYF. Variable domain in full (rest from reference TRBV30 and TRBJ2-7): SQTIHQWPATLVQPVGSPLSLECTVEGTSNPNLYWYRQAAGRGLQLLFYSVGIGQISSEVPQNLSASRPQDRQFILSSKKLLLSDSGFYLCAWSEAGVYEQYFGPGTRLTVT.

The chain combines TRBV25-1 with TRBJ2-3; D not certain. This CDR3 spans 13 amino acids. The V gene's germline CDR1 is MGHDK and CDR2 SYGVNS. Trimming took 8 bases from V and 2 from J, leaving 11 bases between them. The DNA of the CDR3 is TGTGCCAGCGCGAGCGAGTACACAGATACGCAGTATTTT. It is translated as CASASEYTDTQYF.

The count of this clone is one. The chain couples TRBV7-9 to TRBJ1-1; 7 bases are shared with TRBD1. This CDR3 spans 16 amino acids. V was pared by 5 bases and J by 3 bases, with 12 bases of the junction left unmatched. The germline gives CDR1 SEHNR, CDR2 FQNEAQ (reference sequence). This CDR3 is CASSPNIQGLDTEAFF. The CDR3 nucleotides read TGTGCCAGCAGCCCGAATATACAGGGGCTTGACACTGAAGCTTTCTTT. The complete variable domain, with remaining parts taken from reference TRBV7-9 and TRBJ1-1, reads DTGVSQNPRHKITKRGQNVTFRCDPISEHNRLYWYRQTLGQGPEFLTYFQNEAQLEKSRLLSDRFSAERPKGSFSTLEIQRTEQGDSAMYLCASSPNIQGLDTEAFFGQGTRLTVV.

The CDR3 sequence is CAIKGGSSGQQETQYF. The CDR3 nucleotides are TGTGCCATCAAAGGGGGTAGCTCCGGTCAGCAAGAGACCCAGTACTTC. J is TRBJ2-5 and V is TRBV10-3; tentatively, D is TRBD1 (6 bases). Trimming removed 7 bases from V and 2 bases from J, with 20 bases in between. CDR3 length: 16 amino acids. The germline V gene encodes CDR1 ENHRY and CDR2 SYGVKD.

For the CDR3, the DNA is TGTGCCAGCAGTTTAAGGGCTAGCGGGAGGGCAGAGACCCAGTACTTC. This sequence encodes CASSLRASGRAETQYF. The genes are TRBV28 and TRBJ2-5; 12 positions agree with TRBD2. V lost 2 bases, J lost 4 bases, and 5 bases stayed unmatched. The germline CDR1 and CDR2 sequences are MDHEN and SYDVKM. This CDR3 is built from 16 residues.